These 6 T cell receptor beta chains were sequenced from one sample in a study of T cells in Graves' hyperthyroidism and ophthalmopathy. Researchers took RNA transcripts and amplified the TCR beta CDR3 regions from them. The HTBI primer set was used in a first-round RT-PCR of the TCR CDR3. TCRdb used MiXCR to reprocess the multiplex PCR reads, holding one entry per CDR3 protein. The data hold about 400,000 distinct CDR3 sequences, with about 16% observed a single time. Sample: blood. These TCRs come from a woman aged 25 to 45 with Graves' hyperthyroidism.

The table lists this clonotype with many counts. The rearrangement uses TRBV28 and TRBJ2-3; TRBD1 matches 8 bases. Per germline, CDR1 MDHEN and CDR2 SYDVKM. Germline trimming cut 6 bases from V and 2 bases from J; bases unmatched to any gene: 13. The CDR3 consists of 17 residues. This CDR3 reads CASSKVPGQGNTDTQYF. The DNA for the CDR3 is TGTGCCAGCAGCAAAGTCCCCGGACAGGGAAACACAGATACGCAGTATTTT.

The genes are TRBV29-1 and TRBJ2-1, with 8 bases fitting TRBD2. Looked up from germline, CDR1 is SQVTM and CDR2 is ANQGSEA. V was clipped by 5 bases and J by 7 bases; unmatched bases: 7. The CDR3 loop spans 13 amino acids. In DNA, the CDR3 is TGCAGCGTTCGGGCGGGGGGCTGGAATGAGCAGTTCTTC. The encoded protein is CSVRAGGWNEQFF.

This clonotype has ten or more counts. This chain connects TRBV27 to TRBJ2-1; tentatively, D is TRBD1 (5 bases). Germline CDR1 and CDR2: MNHEY and SMNVEV (reference sequence). Trimming removed 6 bases from V and 0 bases from J, with 12 bases in between. This CDR3 region has 15 residues. Here the CDR3 reads CASRRQRHSYNEQFF. As DNA, the CDR3 is TGTGCCAGCAGGAGACAGCGACACTCCTACAATGAGCAGTTCTTC.

This clonotype has at least ten counts. This rearrangement joins TRBV30 to TRBJ2-2; D remains ambiguous. This CDR3 region has 13 residues. In germline, CDR1 is GTSNPN, CDR2 SVGIG (reference sequence). The ends were cut back, 4 bases at V and 1 base at J, with 7 bases in the middle. The CDR3 nucleotides are TGTGCCTGGACTGTGTTGAACACCGGGGAGCTGTTTTTT. It specifies CAWTVLNTGELFF.

This clonotype was counted ten times or more. The chain recombines TRBV6-1 with TRBJ1-5; 7 bases are shared with TRBD1. The CDR3 loop spans 14 amino acids. Unmatched junction bases numbered 7, after V lost 5 bases and J lost 6 bases. Per the germline V gene, CDR1 is MNHNS and CDR2 is SASEGT. CDR3 DNA: TGTGCCAGCAGTTCACAGGGGATAACTCAGCCCCAGCATTTT. Translation gives CASSSQGITQPQHF.

Concerning this clonotype itself: One end of the junction is discordant with germline, which a read error may explain. The chain has TRBV6-1 and TRBJ2-1, with 9 bases that match TRBD2. This CDR3 has 15 amino acids. Germline CDR1 reads MNHNS; CDR2 reads SASEGT. Written as DNA, the CDR3 is TGTGCCAGCAGTAGCACTAGCGGGTCGTTCAATGAGCAGCTCTTC. Encoded protein: CASSSTSGSFNEQLF.